This record concerns one TCR beta chain sequence. In the original workflow: Reference gene primers were amplified, and this amplification served to estimate nucleated cell counts. Clones were read by immunoSEQ multiplex PCR, and TCRdb kept only the in-frame ones, dropping some. That table furnishes V, J and clone size, whereas the DNA furnished D and trimming. This repertoire shows about 490,000 clones, 70% to 90% found once; its top ten account for about 3.2%. The data were obtained in a study of blood T cell repertoires in COVID-19. Study information: The study drew acute and convalescent COVID-19 samples from the United States, Italy and Spain.

Sequencing input: peripheral blood. The source of this sequence is a human donor in a cohort sampled during active COVID-19.

CDR3 sequence reads: CASSPPGQGPHTEAFF. Written as DNA, the CDR3 is TGTGCCAGCAGTCCCCCGGGACAGGGTCCGCACACTGAAGCTTTCTTT. The chain links TRBV28 to TRBJ1-1; 9 bases align to TRBD1. Germline V gene sequence: CDR1 MDHEN, CDR2 SYDVKM. V trimming: 5 bases; J trimming: 3 bases; junction bases outside the gene matches: 10. The length of the CDR3 is 16 residues.